This entry features one T cell receptor (beta chain) sequence. Its antigen is as yet unknown. Only in-frame clones appear in the TCRdb table, and some are missing; sequencing was by immunoSEQ multiplex PCR. The sample yields more than 60,000 clones, approximately 87% seen once. The data belong to a study of cytotoxic CD8 clonotypes in ibrutinib-treated CLL. The study, taken as a whole, reports: Sustained-remission patients were sampled at different times than progressing patients were.

Looked up from germline, CDR1 is KGHSH and CDR2 is LQKENI. The CDR3 contains 15 residues. V shed 5 bases, J shed 6 bases, and the junction held 8 bases outside the gene matches. From cryopreserved PBMCs came around 2 micrograms of genomic DNA used for TCR beta libraries. The sequenced sample was PBMCs, obtained after 24 months of ibrutinib treatment. The receptor was derived from a human donor with chronic lymphocytic leukemia. This chain connects TRBV18 to TRBJ2-7, with 12 bases matching TRBD1. The chain's CDR3 is CASSSRDRGLVEQYF. Here the CDR3 DNA reads TGTGCCAGCTCATCCCGGGACAGGGGGCTCGTCGAGCAGTACTTC.